This T cell receptor (beta chain) was identified in a study of siplizumab effects on memory and regulatory T cells (dated 2019 in TCRdb). Context from the whole study: The study examined how the anti-CD2 antibody siplizumab affects alloreactive T-cell subsets in allogeneic mixed lymphocyte reactions built from human PBMCs.

Broad study findings and their caveats: Siplizumab significantly reduced the cumulative frequency of alloreactive sequences traceable to unstimulated CD4+ memory T cells. No functional confirmation was obtained for the suppressive function of proliferating Tregs from siplizumab cultures. Greater diversity appeared to be present in unstimulated naive T cells than in memory T cells, and a substantial contribution to the alloresponse seemed to be made by naive cells. About 75-96% of proliferating CD4+ or CD8+ clones could not be given a naive or memory phenotype. Sequences below about 10^-5 frequency were poorly captured, so only a minor fraction of alloreactive clones could be mapped to unstimulated subsets. Among mappable alloreactive CD4+ clones, an average Treg-derived fraction of 68.8% was observed with siplizumab, compared with approximately 25% in control reactions.

Libraries were made using the immunoSEQ multiplex PCR assay. Around 10^5 TCR templates per sample were assayed by the deep sequencing platform. Genomic DNA extracted from sorted T cells was used for TCRbeta CDR3 sequencing. As for the original processing: The R programming language was used for clonal analysis of the TCRbeta CDR3 data. Comparing unstimulated samples against CFSE-low samples taken after the reaction was how alloreactive CD4+ and CD8+ clones were defined. Regulatory or non-regulatory origin was assigned to alloreactive CD4+ clones by matching of sequences to sorted unstimulated Treg and non-Treg repertoires. TCRdb took over this immuneACCESS table, retaining in-frame rearrangements with V and J assigned. Such tables are incomplete; in checked studies, under half of the missing clones stem from an unresolved V gene, and the remainder is unexplained. V and J calls and clone size are copied from that table; D and trimming were computed from the DNA. Counted in this sample were more than 85,000 clones; around 94% of them appeared once. The ten largest clonotypes hold around 0.6% of the sample.

Sorted unstimulated T cells, along with proliferating T cells recovered from mixed lymphocyte reactions, underwent TCRbeta CDR3 sequencing. Fresh whole blood from over eight HLA-typed healthy donors served as the source for isolating PBMCs. To map where alloreactive clones came from, unstimulated CD4+ regulatory T cells were FACS-sorted. The germline V gene encodes CDR1 MDHEN and CDR2 SYDVKM. V is reduced by 4 bases and J by 13 bases, leaving a spacing of 11 bases between them. From the cysteine up to the phenylalanine, the CDR3 has a length of 12 residues. Only the CDR3 DNA stays, 36 bases, in frame from base 1. In regard to this clone: The specificity of this receptor is unknown. No much larger clone exists at a distance of one base, and base qualities are not known.

The chain employs TRBV28 and TRBJ1-6; no D gene call is confident. Sequenced sample: Tregs sorted from blood. The receptor was derived from a human donor in good health. The DNA sequence follows: TGTGCCAGCAGTTGGGTCCGGGGTCCCCTCCACTTT. Translation gives CASSWVRGPLHF.